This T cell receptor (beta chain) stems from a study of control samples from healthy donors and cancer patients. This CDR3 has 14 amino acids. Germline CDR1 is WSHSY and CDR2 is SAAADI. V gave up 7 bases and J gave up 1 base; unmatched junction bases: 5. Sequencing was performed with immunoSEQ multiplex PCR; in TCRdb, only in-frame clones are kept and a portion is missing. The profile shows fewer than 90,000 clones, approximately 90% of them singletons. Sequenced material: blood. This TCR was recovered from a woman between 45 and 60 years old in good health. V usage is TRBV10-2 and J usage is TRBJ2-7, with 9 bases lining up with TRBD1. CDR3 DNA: TGCGCCAGCAAATCAGGACAGGGGTCCTACGAGCAGTACTTC. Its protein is CASKSGQGSYEQYF.